Sequencing of this T cell receptor beta chain was carried out in a study of OX40 agonist ivuxolimab in advanced cancers. Across the whole study: Given to patients was ivuxolimab, an agonistic anti-OX40 (CD134) antibody. The study, taken as a whole, reports: By week 6 at 0.1 to 3.0 mg/kg, blood CD4+ and CD8+ T cells had expanded clonally.

The data were produced by immunoSEQ multiplex PCR, yet TCRdb's version contains in-frame clones alone and is incomplete. The sample carries some 130,000 clones, roughly 91% recorded once. The CDR3 runs 12 residues. Germline V CDR1 and CDR2: SGDLS, YYNGEE. V was cut by 4 bases and J by 6 bases, with 9 bases left in between. A remark on this clone: What it binds is not known.

The receptor was isolated from an adult with an advanced solid tumor such as melanoma, head and neck, liver or kidney cancer. V gene TRBV9 combines with J gene TRBJ2-3; D gene unclear. Material: CD4+ or CD8+ T cells sorted from blood, obtained in a trial of the OX40 agonist ivuxolimab. This chain's CDR3 is CASSSLSDTQYF. The CDR3 DNA is TGTGCCAGCAGCTCCCTTTCCGATACGCAGTATTTT.